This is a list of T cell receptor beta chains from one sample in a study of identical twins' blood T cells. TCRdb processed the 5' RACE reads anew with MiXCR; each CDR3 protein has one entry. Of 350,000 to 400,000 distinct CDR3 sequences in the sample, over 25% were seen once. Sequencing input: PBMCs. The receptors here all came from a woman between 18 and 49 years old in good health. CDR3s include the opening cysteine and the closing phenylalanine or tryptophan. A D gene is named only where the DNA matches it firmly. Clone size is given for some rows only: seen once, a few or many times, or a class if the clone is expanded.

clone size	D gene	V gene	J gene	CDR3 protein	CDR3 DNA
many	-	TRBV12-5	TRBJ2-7	CASGLVGEQYF	TGTGCTAGTGGTTTGGTAGGCGAGCAGTACTTC
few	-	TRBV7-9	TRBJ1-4	CASSHTPLTGINEKLFF	TGTGCCAGCAGCCACACCCCACTTACAGGGATTAATGAAAAACTGTTTTTT
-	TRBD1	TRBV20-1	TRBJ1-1	CSVPGQGANTEAFF	TGCAGTGTCCCGGGACAGGGTGCGAACACTGAAGCTTTCTTT
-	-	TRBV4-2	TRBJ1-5	CASSQEDNSNQPQHF	TGTGCCAGCAGCCAAGAGGATAATAGCAATCAGCCCCAGCATTTT
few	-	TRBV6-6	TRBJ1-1	CASSSRLDTEAFF	TGTGCCAGCAGTTCCCGCCTGGACACTGAAGCTTTCTTT
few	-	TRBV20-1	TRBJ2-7	CSARDVSRYYEQYF	TGCAGTGCTAGAGATGTATCGAGGTACTACGAGCAGTACTTC
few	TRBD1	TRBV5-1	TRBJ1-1	CASTPFPGQIPMNTEAFF	TGCGCCAGCACCCCTTTTCCGGGACAGATCCCCATGAACACTGAAGCTTTCTTT
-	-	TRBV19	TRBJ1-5	CASSKVADRNQPQHF	TGTGCCAGTAGTAAGGTGGCAGATAGAAATCAGCCCCAGCATTTT
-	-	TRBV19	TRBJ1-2	CASSSVGARTVYGYTF	TGTGCCAGTAGTAGCGTGGGGGCCCGAACGGTATATGGCTACACCTTC
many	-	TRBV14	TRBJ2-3	CASSQGQTDTQYF	TGTGCCAGCAGCCAGGGGCAAACAGATACGCAGTATTTT
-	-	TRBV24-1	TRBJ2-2	CATSAATSSGELFF	TGTGCCACCAGTGCCGCAACTAGCAGCGGGGAGCTGTTTTTT
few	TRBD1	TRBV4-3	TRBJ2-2	CASSPGQGTTGELFF	TGCGCCAGCAGCCCAGGACAGGGGACGACCGGGGAGCTGTTTTTT
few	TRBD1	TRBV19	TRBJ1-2	CASSITGAVHNYGYTF	TGTGCCAGTAGTATCACAGGGGCCGTCCATAACTATGGCTACACCTTC
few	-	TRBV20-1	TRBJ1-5	CSARDTSNQPQHF	TGCAGTGCAAGAGACACTAGCAATCAGCCCCAGCATTTT
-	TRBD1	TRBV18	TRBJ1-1	CASSPIGTGENTEAFF	TGTGCCAGCTCCCCCATCGGGACAGGGGAGAACACTGAAGCTTTCTTT
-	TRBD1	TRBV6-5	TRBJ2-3	CASSLTGADTQYF	TGTGCCAGCAGTCTTACAGGGGCAGATACGCAGTATTTT
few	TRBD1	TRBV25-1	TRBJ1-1	CASNRGNTEAFF	TGTGCCAGCAACAGGGGGAACACTGAAGCTTTCTTT
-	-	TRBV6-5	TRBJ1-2	CASSYGAEANYGYTF	TGTGCCAGCAGTTACGGGGCGGAGGCTAACTATGGCTACACCTTC
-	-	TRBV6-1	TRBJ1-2	CASSARGGPGGYTF	TGTGCCAGCAGTGCCCGTGGGGGCCCCGGTGGCTACACCTTC
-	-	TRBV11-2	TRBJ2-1	CASSSGQNNEQFF	TGTGCCAGCAGCTCGGGACAAAACAATGAGCAGTTCTTC
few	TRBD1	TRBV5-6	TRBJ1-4	CASSAPGQEKLFF	TGTGCCAGCAGCGCCCCGGGACAGGAAAAACTGTTTTTT
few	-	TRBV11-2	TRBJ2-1	CASSLEGVWDEQFF	TGTGCCAGCAGCTTAGAAGGGGTATGGGATGAGCAGTTCTTC
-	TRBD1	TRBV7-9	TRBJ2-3	CASGTGQGAQNTQYF	TGTGCCAGCGGCACCGGACAGGGGGCGCAAAATACGCAGTATTTT